The present T cell receptor (beta chain) was sequenced within a study of T cells in Graves' hyperthyroidism and ophthalmopathy. Study-level background: Peripheral blood sampling occurred at initial diagnosis, before any treatment. Study-wide points: Clonotypes that were expanded in thyroid above 0.001 mostly appeared in blood too.

The CDR3 is 14 residues long. The germline V gene encodes CDR1 MNHEY and CDR2 SVGAGI. V gave up 11 bases and J gave up 4 bases, with 20 bases separating them. Graves' hyperthyroidism showing no ophthalmopathy progression within 18 months was considered stable. This clonotype was recorded at least ten times. The antigen is undetermined. A much larger clone lies a single base off, so this may be a read error. The TCR beta CDR3 regions underwent amplification using RNA transcripts as the source. The HTBI primer set served for first-round RT-PCR of the TCR CDR3. MiXCR, run by TCRdb on the multiplex PCR reads, gives a single entry per CDR3 protein. The sample carries about 96,000 distinct CDR3 sequences, roughly half recorded once.

The source is a woman aged 40-49 years with Graves' hyperthyroidism. The rearrangement joins TRBV6-5 to TRBJ2-5, with D perhaps matching TRBD1 (5 bases). Specimen: blood. CDR3 region: CACIKGRRGETQYF. The CDR3 nucleotides read TGTGCCTGCATCAAGGGGCGTAGGGGAGAGACCCAGTACTTC.